This T cell receptor beta chain appears in the sequencing data of a study of cytomegalovirus exposure and HLA in healthy donors. Study background: It was reported in a later analysis that the same platform had been used for the 120 or so validation repertoires as for the 550 to 700 first-cohort repertoires. Study-level points and caveats: According to the study, 150 to 200 TCR beta chains were cytomegalovirus-associated. The study found most TCR sequences rare, yet found some public TCRs in many donors.

Assay used: immunoSEQ multiplex PCR; TCRdb lists only in-frame clones, some missing. The sample yields about 340,000 clones, 70% to 90% seen once. Germline loops: CDR1 SGHRS, CDR2 YFSETQ. V lost 4 bases and J lost 7; bases outside the gene matches: 6. The CDR3 spans 16 residues. About this clone itself: Its antigen is not known.

The validation cohort, a group of 90 to 150 subjects, included the donors and was separate from the roughly 670-subject first cohort. The clonotype was recovered from a woman aged 18-29 years in good health and CMV-seronegative. The genes are TRBV5-1 and TRBJ2-1; the match to TRBD2 covers 15 bases. Sequenced: PBMCs. CDR3 sequence: CASSLGLAGGHNEQFF. The CDR3 DNA follows: TGCGCCAGCAGCCTCGGACTAGCGGGAGGGCATAATGAGCAGTTCTTC. The full variable domain, rest sourced from reference TRBV5-1 and TRBJ2-1, is KAGVTQTPRYLIKTRGQQVTLSCSPISGHRSVSWYQQTPGQGLQFLFEYFSETQRNKGNFPGRFSGRQFSNSRSEMNVSTLELGDSALYLCASSLGLAGGHNEQFFGPGTRLTVL.